The rows below give T cell receptor beta chains drawn from one sample of a study of T-cell reconstitution after alpha-beta-depleted transplantation in children. One entry per CDR3 protein results from TCRdb running MiXCR on the PCR reads. The table shows 500,000 or so distinct CDR3 sequences, with 30% to 35% occurring only once. This sample comprised PBMCs from the stem cell graft donor, obtained from the stem cell graft. Every receptor here comes from a human donor who donated a stem cell graft to a child with aplastic anemia. Both conserved end residues are part of each CDR3. D genes are given only for firm matches. Clone size is shown for a subset of rows, as once, few, many or a class of expanded clone.

clone_size: NA
d_call: NA
v_call: TRBV15
j_call: TRBJ1-6
cdr3_aa: CATSRGGSSYNSPLHF
cdr3_nt: TGTGCCACCAGCAGAGGGGGAAGCTCCTATAATTCACCCCTCCACTTT

clone_size: few
d_call: NA
v_call: TRBV6-1
j_call: TRBJ2-1
cdr3_aa: CASRTNAGPYNEQFF
cdr3_nt: TGTGCCAGCAGGACCAACGCAGGGCCCTACAATGAGCAGTTCTTC

clone_size: NA
d_call: NA
v_call: TRBV20-1
j_call: TRBJ2-5
cdr3_aa: CSARGQVETQYF
cdr3_nt: TGCAGTGCTAGAGGACAAGTGGAGACCCAGTACTTC

clone_size: NA
d_call: NA
v_call: TRBV20-1
j_call: TRBJ2-6
cdr3_aa: CSANGVIGANVLTF
cdr3_nt: TGCAGTGCTAATGGGGTAATTGGGGCCAACGTCCTGACTTTC

clone_size: NA
d_call: NA
v_call: TRBV6-5
j_call: TRBJ2-1
cdr3_aa: CASSSYGLRDNEQFF
cdr3_nt: TGTGCCAGCAGTTCCTACGGACTGAGAGACAATGAGCAGTTCTTC

clone_size: NA
d_call: TRBD1
v_call: TRBV12-3/TRBV12-4
j_call: TRBJ2-2
cdr3_aa: CASSTTADRGWTGELFF
cdr3_nt: TGTGCCAGCAGTACCACAGCGGACAGGGGGTGGACCGGGGAGCTGTTTTTT

clone_size: NA
d_call: NA
v_call: TRBV15
j_call: TRBJ1-3
cdr3_aa: CATSRDYTEGNTIYF
cdr3_nt: TGTGCCACCAGCAGAGATTATACGGAAGGAAACACCATATATTTT

clone_size: NA
d_call: NA
v_call: TRBV13
j_call: TRBJ2-7
cdr3_aa: CASSLAGRPQEQYF
cdr3_nt: TGTGCCAGCAGCTTAGCCGGGCGGCCCCAGGAGCAGTACTTC

clone_size: NA
d_call: TRBD1
v_call: TRBV20-1
j_call: TRBJ2-5
cdr3_aa: CSARTGTGGQETQYF
cdr3_nt: TGCAGTGCTAGAACCGGGACAGGGGGACAAGAGACCCAGTACTTC

clone_size: few
d_call: NA
v_call: TRBV7-9
j_call: TRBJ2-5
cdr3_aa: CASSRYGQTRETQYF
cdr3_nt: TGTGCCAGCAGCCGTTACGGACAGACGAGAGAGACCCAGTACTTC

clone_size: NA
d_call: NA
v_call: TRBV15
j_call: TRBJ2-4
cdr3_aa: CATSREVSGYKNIQYF
cdr3_nt: TGTGCCACCAGCAGAGAGGTCAGCGGCTACAAAAACATTCAGTACTTC

clone_size: many
d_call: TRBD2
v_call: TRBV7-6
j_call: TRBJ2-5
cdr3_aa: CASSLGTSGRETQYF
cdr3_nt: TGTGCCAGCAGCTTAGGGACTAGCGGACGGGAGACCCAGTACTTC

clone_size: few
d_call: TRBD2
v_call: TRBV5-1
j_call: TRBJ2-3
cdr3_aa: CASSLQAGRTDTQYF
cdr3_nt: TGCGCCAGCAGCTTGCAAGCGGGGAGGACAGATACGCAGTATTTT

clone_size: few
d_call: NA
v_call: TRBV20-1
j_call: TRBJ1-2
cdr3_aa: CSARQGIYGYTF
cdr3_nt: TGCAGTGCTAGGCAGGGAATCTATGGCTACACCTTC

clone_size: NA
d_call: NA
v_call: TRBV24-1
j_call: TRBJ1-6
cdr3_aa: CATSDWTPNSPLHF
cdr3_nt: TGTGCCACCAGTGACTGGACTCCTAATTCACCCCTCCACTTT

clone_size: few
d_call: NA
v_call: TRBV10-2
j_call: TRBJ1-1
cdr3_aa: CATQTPGAKNTEAFF
cdr3_nt: TGCGCCACCCAAACGCCAGGGGCAAAGAACACTGAAGCTTTCTTT

clone_size: NA
d_call: NA
v_call: TRBV6-1
j_call: TRBJ1-1
cdr3_aa: CASTPDWTGLEAFF
cdr3_nt: TGTGCCAGCACCCCTGATTGGACGGGGCTTGAAGCTTTCTTT

clone_size: once
d_call: NA
v_call: TRBV6-2/TRBV6-3
j_call: TRBJ2-6
cdr3_aa: CASSFEEGPSGANVLTF
cdr3_nt: TGTGCCAGCAGTTTCGAGGAAGGGCCATCAGGGGCCAACGTCCTGACTTTC

clone_size: few
d_call: NA
v_call: TRBV4-3
j_call: TRBJ2-1
cdr3_aa: CASSQRGGGRSHNEQFF
cdr3_nt: TGCGCCAGCAGCCAACGGGGTGGGGGGAGATCTCACAATGAGCAGTTCTTC

clone_size: NA
d_call: NA
v_call: TRBV9
j_call: TRBJ1-5
cdr3_aa: CASSQGGGEGQPQHF
cdr3_nt: TGTGCCAGCAGCCAGGGAGGAGGGGAGGGACAGCCCCAGCATTTT

clone_size: few
d_call: TRBD1
v_call: TRBV9
j_call: TRBJ2-7
cdr3_aa: CASSPKGQGVIYEQYF
cdr3_nt: TGTGCCAGCAGCCCCAAGGGACAGGGGGTCATCTACGAGCAGTACTTC

clone_size: NA
d_call: TRBD1
v_call: TRBV18
j_call: TRBJ1-1
cdr3_aa: CASSFDRAKVSARRAFF
cdr3_nt: TGTGCCAGCTCATTTGACAGGGCCAAGGTATCGGCTCGTCGAGCTTTCTTT

clone_size: few
d_call: NA
v_call: TRBV29-1
j_call: TRBJ1-1
cdr3_aa: CSVDFPKNTEAFF
cdr3_nt: TGCAGCGTTGACTTCCCGAAGAACACTGAAGCTTTCTTT

clone_size: NA
d_call: NA
v_call: TRBV29-1
j_call: TRBJ2-5
cdr3_aa: CSVETPGHFGTTQYF
cdr3_nt: TGCAGCGTTGAAACCCCGGGACACTTTGGGACGACCCAGTACTTC

clone_size: NA
d_call: NA
v_call: TRBV11-3
j_call: TRBJ1-2
cdr3_aa: CASSLGWNYGYTF
cdr3_nt: TGTGCCAGCAGCTTAGGGTGGAACTATGGCTACACCTTC

clone_size: once
d_call: NA
v_call: TRBV12-3/TRBV12-4
j_call: TRBJ1-6
cdr3_aa: CASKYNSYNSPLHF
cdr3_nt: TGTGCCAGCAAGTACAACTCCTATAATTCACCCCTCCACTTT

clone_size: few
d_call: NA
v_call: TRBV7-9
j_call: TRBJ2-3
cdr3_aa: CASSSGARDSSTDTQYF
cdr3_nt: TGTGCCAGCAGCTCTGGGGCCCGGGACTCGAGCACAGATACGCAGTATTTT

clone_size: NA
d_call: TRBD1
v_call: TRBV29-1
j_call: TRBJ2-3
cdr3_aa: CSVVGGQLTDTQYF
cdr3_nt: TGCAGCGTTGTAGGGGGACAGCTCACAGATACGCAGTATTTT